This TCR beta chain originates from a study of blood T cell repertoires in COVID-19. Study background: Acute and convalescent COVID-19 specimens originated in the United States, Italy and Spain. The analysed material was cDNA or gDNA that came from T cells, B-cell-depleted T cells, or PBMCs.

This clone showed up just a few times. The method was immunoSEQ multiplex PCR; TCRdb's version includes in-frame clones alone and lacks a portion of them. Among about 130,000 clones listed, roughly 69% were seen once. V dropped 1 base and J dropped 4 bases, with 20 bases sitting between them. Germline-derived CDR1 and CDR2 are SGHRS and YFSETQ. The CDR3 is 17 residues long. The chain uses TRBV5-1 and TRBJ1-2, with a weak D call TRBD1 (6 bases). The TCR was taken from a woman aged 70-85 years with acute or convalescent COVID-19. Sequenced material: peripheral blood. As DNA, the CDR3 is TGCGCCAGCAGCTTGAACTCGGCGACAGGTCTAGGCTATGGCTACACCTTC. Protein: CASSLNSATGLGYGYTF.